This TCR beta chain was sequenced in a study of cytomegalovirus exposure and HLA in healthy donors. Study information: Approximately 81% of 300 to 450 genotyped donors fell in the Caucasian-associated ancestry cluster.

A remark on this clone: As yet, its antigen is unknown.

The CDR3 consists of 17 residues. Deletions cut 1 base from V and 11 bases from J, with 26 bases between. Germline V gene sequence: CDR1 MGHRA, CDR2 YSYEKL. Findings and caveats of the study: Prior analysis indicated that the majority of TCR beta V segments exhibited productivity approximately 87% or approximately 30% of the time.

The donors gave bone marrow, and they were healthy. PCR used 60 Vbeta primers and 13 Jbeta primers. The assay was immunoSEQ multiplex PCR, and TCRdb's table has in-frame clones only and misses some. The table has roughly 110,000 clones, approximately 74% seen once. The source material was PBMCs. The TCR was taken from a woman between 40 and 50 years old in good health and CMV-seropositive. The rearrangement joins TRBV4-1 to TRBJ1-1; tentatively, D is TRBD1 (5 bases). CDR3 protein: CASSQVGEGTSNAWAFF. In DNA form, the CDR3 reads TGCGCCAGCAGCCAAGTAGGGGAAGGGACTTCAAATGCGTGGGCTTTCTTT.